This T cell receptor beta chain was identified in a study of T cell changes during pregnancy in multiple sclerosis. Data came from immunoSEQ multiplex PCR; TCRdb stores just in-frame clones and leaves some out. The data show some 97,000 clones, about 90% seen once. Germline lookup yields CDR1 MNHEY and CDR2 SVGAGI. This CDR3 spans 16 amino acids. Trimming removed 2 bases from V and 8 bases from J; junction bases left unmatched: 7. The rearrangement links TRBV6-5 to TRBJ2-1; 12 bases agree with TRBD2. This sequence was found in a female donor with multiple sclerosis, enrolled in a pregnancy study. This specimen was peripheral blood, taken after pregnancy. In DNA, the CDR3 is TGTGCCAGCAGTTACCGCCTAGCGGGGGGGCGAGATGAGCAGTTCTTC. Its protein product is CASSYRLAGGRDEQFF.